The next 8 T cell receptor beta chains were all read from a single sample in a study of blood T cell repertoires in COVID-19. The method was immunoSEQ multiplex PCR; TCRdb's version includes in-frame clones alone and lacks a portion of them. Of some 55,000 clones listed, more than 70% are singletons. Sequencing input: peripheral blood. The receptors here all came from a man aged 55 to 70 with acute or convalescent COVID-19.

The chain employs TRBV29-1 and TRBJ1-2; TRBD1 might be the D (5 bases). Trimming cost V 4 bases and J 8 bases, with 17 bases left between them. Germline V CDR1 and CDR2: SQVTM, ANQGSEA. The CDR3 sequence is 13 residues long. Here the CDR3 DNA reads TGCAGCGTTGGGGAGGGGTTAAGAGAAGGCTACACCTTC. Translated, it gives CSVGEGLREGYTF.

The sample holds one count of this clone. The chain employs TRBV5-5 and TRBJ2-3, with 8 bases lining up with TRBD2. V was pared by 2 bases and J by 10 bases, with 15 bases of the junction left unmatched. The CDR3 length is 16 residues. Germline CDR1 SGHKS, CDR2 YYEKEE (reference sequence). For the CDR3, the DNA is TGTGCCAGCAGCTTCTCCGCGGGACTAGGGGAAATTGCGCAGTATTTT. It translates to CASSFSAGLGEIAQYF.

The chain employs TRBV7-2 and TRBJ2-2; a weak D match, TRBD2 (6 bases). The germline V and J ends were trimmed by 0 bases and 7 bases, with 12 bases remaining between them. Germline values: CDR1 SGHTA, CDR2 FQGNSA. The CDR3 extends over 15 amino acids. CDR3 DNA: TGTGCCAGCAGCTTAGCCGGCGGGGTGAACGGGGAGCTGTTTTTT. Protein: CASSLAGGVNGELFF.

The chain uses TRBV10-3 and TRBJ2-1; D might be TRBD2 (5 bases). The V and J ends lost 0 bases and 0 bases respectively, with 12 bases between them. CDR1 is ENHRY and CDR2 is SYGVKD in the germline V gene. The CDR3 is 17 residues long. The CDR3 DNA reads TGTGCCATCAGTGAGTCGGAGCGGCCGAGCTCCTACAATGAGCAGTTCTTC. Protein: CAISESERPSSYNEQFF.

This clone was counted a few times. The V and J genes are TRBV5-4 and TRBJ2-7, with 11 bases matching TRBD2. This CDR3 is built from 16 residues. J lost 5 bases, V lost 2 bases, and 9 bases had no gene match. Germline V CDR1 and CDR2: SGHNT, YYREEE (reference sequence). CDR3 in DNA: TGTGCCAGCAGCTTTCCCATAGCGGGGGGGCCGGACGAGCAGTACTTC. It specifies CASSFPIAGGPDEQYF. The full variable domain, with the rest looked up from reference TRBV5-4 and TRBJ2-7, is ETGVTQSPTHLIKTRGQQVTLRCSSQSGHNTVSWYQQALGQGPQFIFQYYREEENGRGNFPPRFSGLQFPNYSSELNVNALELDDSALYLCASSFPIAGGPDEQYFGPGTRLTVT.

The V call is TRBV4-3, the J call TRBJ1-2; 7 positions match TRBD1. The CDR3 is made up of 15 amino acids. From germline, CDR1 is LGHNA and CDR2 YSLEER. The J segment lost 8 bases and the V segment lost 0 bases, leaving 9 bases of the junction unmatched. This chain's CDR3 is CASSQDQGGLGGYTF. The CDR3 DNA sequence: TGCGCCAGCAGCCAAGATCAGGGGGGCCTGGGAGGCTACACCTTC.

The chain couples TRBV12-3 or TRBV12-4 to TRBJ1-1; the D gene is possibly TRBD1 (5 bases). Trimming took off 2 bases at V and 4 bases at J, with 8 bases between the two ends. There are 13 residues in the CDR3. Written as DNA, the CDR3 is TGTGCCAGCAGTTTATTGGGGCTCACTGAAGCTTTCTTT. As protein: CASSLLGLTEAFF.

This chain uses TRBV18 with TRBJ2-1; D perhaps matches TRBD1 (6 bases). Trimming pared 6 bases from V and 4 bases from J, leaving 16 bases between. CDR3 length: 15 residues. CDR1 and CDR2 from the germline V gene are KGHSH and LQKENI. Here the CDR3 reads CASSPTGTLYNEQFF. The CDR3, as DNA: TGTGCCAGCTCCCCTACAGGGACCTTATACAATGAGCAGTTCTTC.